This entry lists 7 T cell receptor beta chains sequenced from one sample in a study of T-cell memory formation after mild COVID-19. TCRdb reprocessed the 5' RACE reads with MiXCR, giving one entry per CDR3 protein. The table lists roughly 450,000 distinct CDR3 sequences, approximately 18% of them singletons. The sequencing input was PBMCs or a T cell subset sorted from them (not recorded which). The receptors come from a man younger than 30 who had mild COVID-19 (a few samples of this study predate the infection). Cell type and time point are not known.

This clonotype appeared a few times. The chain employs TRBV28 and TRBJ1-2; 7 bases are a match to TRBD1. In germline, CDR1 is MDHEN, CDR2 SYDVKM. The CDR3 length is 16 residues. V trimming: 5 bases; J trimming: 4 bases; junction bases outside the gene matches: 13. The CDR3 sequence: CASSTPEGAGSYGYTF. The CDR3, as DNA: TGTGCCAGCAGTACCCCCGAGGGGGCAGGCTCCTATGGCTACACCTTC.

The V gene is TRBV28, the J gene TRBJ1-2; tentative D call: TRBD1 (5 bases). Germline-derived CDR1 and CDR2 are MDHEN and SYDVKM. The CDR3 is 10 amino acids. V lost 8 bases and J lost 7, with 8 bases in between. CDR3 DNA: TGTGCCAGCGGGCAGGGTGGCTACACCTTC. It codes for CASGQGGYTF.

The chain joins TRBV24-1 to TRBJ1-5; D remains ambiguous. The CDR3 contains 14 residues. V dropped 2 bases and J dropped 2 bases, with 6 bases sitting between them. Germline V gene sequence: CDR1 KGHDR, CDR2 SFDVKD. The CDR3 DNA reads TGTGCCACCAGTGATTCGAGGGGCAATCAGCCCCAGCATTTT. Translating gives CATSDSRGNQPQHF.

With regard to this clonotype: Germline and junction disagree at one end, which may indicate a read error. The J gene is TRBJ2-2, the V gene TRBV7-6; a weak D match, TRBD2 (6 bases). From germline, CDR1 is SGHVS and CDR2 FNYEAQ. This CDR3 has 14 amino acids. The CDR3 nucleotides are TGTGCCAGCAGATTAGCGGTGTACACCGGGGAGCTGTTTTTT. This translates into CASRLAVYTGELFF.

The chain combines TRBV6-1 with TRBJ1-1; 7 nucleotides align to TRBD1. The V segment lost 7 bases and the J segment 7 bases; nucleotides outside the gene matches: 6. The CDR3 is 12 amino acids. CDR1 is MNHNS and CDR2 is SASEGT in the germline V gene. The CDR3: CASIPGQIEAFF. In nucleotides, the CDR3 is TGTGCCAGCATTCCGGGACAGATTGAAGCTTTCTTT.

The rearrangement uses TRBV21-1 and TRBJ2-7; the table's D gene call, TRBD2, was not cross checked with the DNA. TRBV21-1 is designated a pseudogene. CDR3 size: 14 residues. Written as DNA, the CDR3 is TGTGCCAGCAGCAAAGAGGAGCGGGTTGGCGAGCAGTACGTC. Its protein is CASSKEERVGEQYV.

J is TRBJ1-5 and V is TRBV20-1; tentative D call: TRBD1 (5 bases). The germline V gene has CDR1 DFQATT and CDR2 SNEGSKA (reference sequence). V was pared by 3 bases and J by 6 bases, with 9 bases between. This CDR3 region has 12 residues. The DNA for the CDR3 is TGCAGTGCTAGTCAGGGTGGTCAGCCCCAGCATTTT. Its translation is CSASQGGQPQHF.